Listed below are T cell receptor beta chains from one sample, sequenced in a study of cytomegalovirus exposure and HLA in healthy donors. Produced via immunoSEQ multiplex PCR; TCRdb's table is partial and in-frame only. This specimen shows more than 95,000 clones; the ten leading clones hold 2.2%. Sequencing was carried out using PBMCs. All receptors come from a man aged 35 to 55 in good health and CMV-seronegative. Both conserved end residues are part of each CDR3. A D gene is named only where the DNA matches it firmly.

j_gene,d_gene,len,v_gene,CDR3aa,CDR3nt
TRBJ2-5,TRBD2,17,TRBV2,CASSELAGGPGRSGQYF,TGTGCCAGCAGTGAACTAGCGGGAGGCCCGGGGAGGAGTGGCCAGTACTTC
TRBJ1-5,NA,12,TRBV28,CASSSSGHPQHF,TGTGCCAGCAGTTCCTCCGGTCATCCCCAGCATTTT
TRBJ2-3,NA,13,TRBV2,CAVGAERTDTQYF,TGTGCCGTGGGGGCAGAACGCACAGATACGCAGTATTTT
TRBJ1-5,NA,15,TRBV6-1,CASTALGSPNQPQHF,TGTGCCAGCACCGCGCTGGGCAGCCCGAATCAGCCCCAGCATTTT
TRBJ1-1,NA,13,TRBV25-1,CASTRGGNTEAFF,TGTGCCAGCACTAGGGGGGGGAACACTGAAGCTTTCTTT
TRBJ2-1,NA,11,TRBV11-3,CASSLRDEQFF,TGTGCCAGCAGCTTGAGGGATGAGCAGTTCTTC
TRBJ2-3,NA,15,TRBV11-3,CASSPRGLSTDTQYF,TGTGCCAGCAGCCCACGGGGGTTAAGCACAGATACGCAGTATTTT
TRBJ2-7,NA,15,TRBV5-1,CASSLVSGSSYEQYF,TGCGCCAGCAGCTTGGTCTCGGGTAGCTCCTACGAGCAGTACTTC
TRBJ2-7,TRBD1,14,TRBV5-1,CASSYWTGGDEQYF,TGCGCCAGCAGTTATTGGACAGGGGGCGACGAGCAGTACTTC
TRBJ2-3,TRBD2,16,TRBV18,CASSGLAGVKMDTQYF,TGTGCCAGCTCGGGACTAGCGGGAGTAAAAATGGATACGCAGTATTTT
TRBJ1-1,NA,13,TRBV19,CASSIDGARGAFF,TGTGCCAGTAGTATAGATGGCGCTAGAGGAGCTTTCTTT
TRBJ1-1,NA,12,TRBV29-1,CSAGGPGTEAFF,TGCAGCGCTGGTGGGCCAGGCACTGAAGCTTTCTTT
TRBJ2-7,TRBD1,16,TRBV4-1,CASSPDTTGTSYEQYF,TGCGCCAGCAGCCCTGATACGACAGGGACCTCCTACGAGCAGTACTTC
TRBJ1-2,NA,12,TRBV19,CASNTGGYGYTF,TGTGCCAGCAACACGGGGGGTTATGGCTACACCTTC
TRBJ2-1,TRBD2,16,TRBV12-5,CASGLVLSGRINEQFF,TGTGCTAGTGGTTTGGTACTCAGCGGGAGGATCAATGAGCAGTTCTTC
TRBJ2-5,TRBD2,17,TRBV10-3,CAISENTGGGLQETQYF,TGTGCCATCAGTGAAAATACGGGGGGAGGGTTACAAGAGACCCAGTACTTC
TRBJ2-5,NA,14,TRBV10-3,CAISEGGTWETQYF,TGTGCCATCAGTGAAGGCGGGACGTGGGAGACCCAGTACTTC
TRBJ1-5,NA,16,TRBV7-8,CASSLEGGTTRQPQHF,TGTGCCAGCAGCTTAGAGGGTGGGACAACCCGCCAGCCCCAGCATTTT
TRBJ1-5,TRBD1,14,TRBV6-5,CASSYSGGGQPQHF,TGTGCCAGCAGTTACTCAGGGGGCGGTCAGCCCCAGCATTTT
TRBJ1-1,NA,17,TRBV27,CASSLSPGGTANTEAFF,TGTGCCAGCAGTTTATCCCCAGGCGGGACGGCTAACACTGAAGCTTTCTTT
TRBJ1-2,NA,13,TRBV9,CASSSQGFSGYTF,TGTGCCAGCAGCTCACAGGGTTTCTCTGGCTACACCTTC
TRBJ2-2,TRBD1,15,TRBV9,CASSGQGSPTGELFF,TGTGCCAGCAGCGGACAGGGGAGTCCCACCGGGGAGCTGTTTTTT
TRBJ2-5,NA,16,TRBV5-5,CASSIGADTYQETQYF,TGTGCCAGCAGTATAGGGGCCGATACGTACCAAGAGACCCAGTACTTC
TRBJ1-5,TRBD1,13,TRBV28,CASRDRGGQPQHF,TGTGCCAGCAGGGACAGGGGAGGACAGCCCCAGCATTTT
TRBJ2-7,NA,12,TRBV27,CASSSRGGEQYF,TGTGCCAGCAGTTCCCGGGGAGGCGAGCAGTACTTC
TRBJ2-3,TRBD2,14,TRBV29-1,CSVDLAGGTDTQYF,TGCAGCGTTGATCTAGCGGGAGGCACAGATACGCAGTATTTT
TRBJ2-3,NA,15,TRBV7-6,CASSSAAGSTDTQYF,TGTGCCAGCAGCTCCGCCGCGGGAAGCACAGATACGCAGTATTTT
TRBJ1-1,NA,19,TRBV10-3,CAISESGWGLLRGLCEAFF,TGTGCCATCAGTGAGTCGGGCTGGGGACTCCTAAGAGGATTGTGTGAAGCTTTCTTT
TRBJ1-2,TRBD1,14,TRBV28,CASSSPTGAYGYTF,TGTGCCAGCAGTTCCCCGACAGGGGCTTATGGCTACACCTTC
TRBJ2-7,NA,11,TRBV30,CAWSVLHEQYF,TGTGCCTGGAGTGTACTCCACGAGCAGTACTTC
TRBJ2-7,NA,15,TRBV28,CASSFLGAGAYEQYF,TGTGCCAGCAGTTTTTTAGGGGCTGGAGCCTACGAGCAGTACTTC
TRBJ1-4,NA,15,TRBV5-6,CASSRVGLTNEKLFF,TGTGCCAGCAGCCGGGTGGGTTTAACTAATGAAAAACTGTTTTTT
TRBJ1-5,TRBD1,15,TRBV9,CASSVGTGGDQPQHF,TGTGCCAGCAGCGTCGGGACAGGGGGCGATCAGCCCCAGCATTTT
TRBJ1-3,NA,16,TRBV11-3,CASSLAPGRVGNTIYF,TGTGCCAGCAGCTTGGCCCCGGGCAGGGTTGGAAACACCATATATTTT
TRBJ2-4,TRBD2,14,TRBV2,CASRTSVAKNIQYF,TGTGCCAGCAGGACTAGCGTAGCCAAAAACATTCAGTACTTC
TRBJ2-1,TRBD2,16,TRBV10-1,CASSGPSGGRDNEQFF,TGCGCCAGCAGTGGGCCTAGCGGGGGACGGGACAATGAGCAGTTCTTC
TRBJ2-1,TRBD1,15,TRBV9,CASSLGQAAYNEQFF,TGTGCCAGCAGCCTGGGACAGGCAGCCTACAATGAGCAGTTCTTC
TRBJ2-1,TRBD1,15,TRBV11-3,CASSLGQGRRNEQFF,TGTGCCAGCAGCTTAGGACAGGGAAGGCGCAATGAGCAGTTCTTC
TRBJ1-2,NA,14,TRBV7-2,CASSSQGFMGGYTF,TGTGCCAGCAGCTCGCAGGGCTTTATGGGGGGCTACACCTTC
TRBJ2-1,NA,13,TRBV5-4,CASSSGVTDEQFF,TGTGCCAGCAGCTCCGGGGTTACGGATGAGCAGTTCTTC
TRBJ2-3,NA,16,TRBV7-9,CASSLVPRKSTDTQYF,TGTGCCAGCAGCTTAGTCCCGCGGAAGAGCACAGATACGCAGTATTTT
TRBJ2-1,TRBD2,15,TRBV11-3,CASSQGLAGYNEQFF,TGTGCCAGCAGCCAAGGCCTAGCGGGATACAATGAGCAGTTCTTC
TRBJ2-1,NA,15,TRBV7-6,CASSHWQGNYNEQFF,TGTGCCAGCAGCCATTGGCAGGGAAACTACAATGAGCAGTTCTTC
TRBJ1-2,NA,14,TRBV19,CASSITRSNYGYTF,TGTGCCAGTAGTATAACGAGATCTAACTATGGCTACACCTTC
TRBJ2-7,TRBD2,16,TRBV7-2,CASSRAGLDSSYEQYF,TGTGCCAGCAGCAGGGCGGGACTAGACTCGTCCTACGAGCAGTACTTC
TRBJ1-4,NA,17,TRBV4-1,CASSQGWSDKTGEKLFF,TGCGCCAGCAGCCAAGGATGGAGCGATAAAACTGGCGAAAAACTGTTTTTT
TRBJ1-1,NA,16,TRBV5-1,CASSLLPGGSRTEAFF,TGCGCCAGCAGCTTGCTGCCCGGGGGATCGAGAACTGAAGCTTTCTTT
TRBJ2-3,NA,13,TRBV28,CASSPTNTDTQYF,TGTGCCAGCAGCCCTACTAACACAGATACGCAGTATTTT
TRBJ1-2,NA,13,TRBV19,CASSIETAYGYTF,TGTGCCAGTAGTATAGAAACAGCCTATGGCTACACCTTC